The next 7 T cell receptor beta chains were all read from a single sample in a study of T cells in Graves' hyperthyroidism and ophthalmopathy. RNA transcripts yielded amplified TCR beta CDR3 regions. HTBI primers were employed in a first-round RT-PCR of the TCR CDR3. TCRdb itself ran the multiplex PCR reads through MiXCR, one entry per CDR3 protein. This table has under 700,000 distinct CDR3 sequences, 35% to 55% appearing once. The sequenced sample consisted of peripheral blood or thyroid tissue (not recorded which). Receptors were obtained from a woman aged 18-35 years with Graves' hyperthyroidism.

This clonotype turned up a few times. This chain links TRBV2 with TRBJ2-7; 11 bases are a match to TRBD1. The trim removed 8 bases at V and 0 bases at J, leaving 6 bases unmatched. CDR1 SNHLY and CDR2 FYNNEI come from the germline V gene. The length of the CDR3 is 15 residues. The CDR3 DNA reads TGTGCCAGCTCAACCGGGACAGGGGGCTCCTACGAGCAGTACTTC. Translating gives CASSTGTGGSYEQYF.

This clonotype has a handful of counts. V is TRBV20-1 and J is TRBJ1-2; D uncertain. Per germline, CDR1 DFQATT and CDR2 SNEGSKA (reference sequence). The V gene lost 1 base and the J gene lost 4 bases, with 10 bases spanning the gap. The CDR3 consists of 13 residues. The CDR3 protein is CSARGSQTYGYTF. CDR3 coding DNA: TGCAGTGCTAGAGGAAGTCAGACCTATGGCTACACCTTC.

CDR3 sequence: CSGQGPYEQYF. DNA for the CDR3: TGCAGTGGCCAGGGGCCCTACGAGCAGTACTTC. The chain recombines TRBV20-1 with TRBJ2-7, with a tentative D call TRBD1 (6 bases). Germline loops: CDR1 DFQATT, CDR2 SNEGSKA (reference sequence). The V gene lost 7 bases and the J gene lost 2 bases, with 9 bases spanning the gap. The CDR3 extends over 11 amino acids.

In its sample, this clonotype was seen many times. The chain recombines TRBV24-1 with TRBJ1-1; 8 nucleotides line up with TRBD1. Germline V lookup: CDR1 KGHDR, CDR2 SFDVKD. Trimming removed 4 bases from V and 7 bases from J; junction bases left unmatched: 4. The CDR3 covers 13 residues. The CDR3 spells CATSERTGFEAFF. CDR3 nucleotide sequence: TGTGCCACCAGTGAACGGACAGGGTTTGAAGCTTTCTTT.

V is TRBV24-1 and J is TRBJ1-5, with a tentative D call TRBD1 (6 bases). Germline lookup yields CDR1 KGHDR and CDR2 SFDVKD. The CDR3 length is 15 residues. The ends were cut back, 5 bases at V and 7 bases at J, with 17 bases in the middle. CDR3 loop: CATSVQPGVGQPQHF. In nucleotides, the CDR3 is TGTGCCACCAGTGTCCAGCCAGGGGTGGGACAGCCCCAGCATTTT.

The rearrangement links TRBV7-9 to TRBJ2-7, with D possibly being TRBD1 or TRBD2 (5 bases each). The CDR3 spans 15 residues. With 6 bases removed from V and 6 bases from J, the gap between germline ends came to 21 bases. CDR1 and CDR2 (germline): SEHNR, FQNEAQ (reference sequence). The CDR3 is CASRSPRGDEVEQYF. The CDR3 region has the DNA TGTGCCAGCAGATCCCCCCGAGGGGATGAGGTCGAGCAGTACTTC.

This chain connects TRBV19 to TRBJ1-5; D is ambiguous. CDR1 and CDR2 (germline): LNHDA, SQIVND (reference sequence). The CDR3 loop spans 14 amino acids. V lost 7 bases and J 4 bases, leaving 14 bases between the germline ends. CDR3 bases: TGTGCCAGTACCATCACTTTGGCGAATCAGCCCCAGCATTTT. Translation gives CASTITLANQPQHF.